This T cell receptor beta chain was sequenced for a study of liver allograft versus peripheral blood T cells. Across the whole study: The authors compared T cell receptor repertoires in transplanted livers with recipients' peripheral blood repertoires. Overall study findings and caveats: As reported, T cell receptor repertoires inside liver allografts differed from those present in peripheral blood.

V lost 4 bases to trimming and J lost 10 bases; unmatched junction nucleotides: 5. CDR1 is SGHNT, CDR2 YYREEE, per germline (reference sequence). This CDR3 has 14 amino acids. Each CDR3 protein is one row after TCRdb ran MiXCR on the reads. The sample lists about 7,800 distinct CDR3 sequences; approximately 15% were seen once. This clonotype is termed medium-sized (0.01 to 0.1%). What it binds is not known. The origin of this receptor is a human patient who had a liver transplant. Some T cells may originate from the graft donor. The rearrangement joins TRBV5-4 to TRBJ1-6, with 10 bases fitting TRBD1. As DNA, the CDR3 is TGTGCCAGCAGCCGGGACAGGGGCGGATCACCCCTCCACTTT. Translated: CASSRDRGGSPLHF. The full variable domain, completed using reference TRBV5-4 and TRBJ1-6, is ETGVTQSPTHLIKTRGQQVTLRCSSQSGHNTVSWYQQALGQGPQFIFQYYREEENGRGNFPPRFSGLQFPNYSSELNVNALELDDSALYLCASSRDRGGSPLHFGNGTRLTVT.